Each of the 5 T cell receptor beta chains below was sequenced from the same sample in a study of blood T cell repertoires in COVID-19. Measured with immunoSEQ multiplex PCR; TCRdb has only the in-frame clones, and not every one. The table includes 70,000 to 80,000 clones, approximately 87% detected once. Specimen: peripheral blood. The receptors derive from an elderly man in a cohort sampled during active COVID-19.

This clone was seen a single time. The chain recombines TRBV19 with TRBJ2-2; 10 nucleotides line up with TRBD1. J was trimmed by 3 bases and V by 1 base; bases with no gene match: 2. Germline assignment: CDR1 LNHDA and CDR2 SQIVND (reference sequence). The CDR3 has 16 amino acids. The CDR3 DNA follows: TGTGCCAGTAGTATAGTGGGGACAGGGGACACCGGGGAGCTGTTTTTT. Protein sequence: CASSIVGTGDTGELFF.

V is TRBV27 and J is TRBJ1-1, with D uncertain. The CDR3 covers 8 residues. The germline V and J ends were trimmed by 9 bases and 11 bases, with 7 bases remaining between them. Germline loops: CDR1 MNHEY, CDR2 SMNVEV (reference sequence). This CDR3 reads CARSVAFF. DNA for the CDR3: TGTGCCAGGTCGGTGGCTTTCTTT.

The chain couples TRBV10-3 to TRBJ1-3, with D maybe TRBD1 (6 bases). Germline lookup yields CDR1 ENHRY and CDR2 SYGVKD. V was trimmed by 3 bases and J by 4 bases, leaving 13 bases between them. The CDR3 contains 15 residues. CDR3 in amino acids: CAISDQGKYGNTIYF. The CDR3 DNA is TGTGCCATCAGTGACCAGGGGAAGTACGGAAACACCATATATTTT.

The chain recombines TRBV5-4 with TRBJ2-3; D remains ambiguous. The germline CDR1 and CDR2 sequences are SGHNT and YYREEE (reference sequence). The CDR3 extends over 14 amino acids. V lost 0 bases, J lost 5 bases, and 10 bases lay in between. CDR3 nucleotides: TGTGCCAGCAGCTTGGTTAGCAGTAGAGATACGCAGTATTTT. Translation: CASSLVSSRDTQYF.

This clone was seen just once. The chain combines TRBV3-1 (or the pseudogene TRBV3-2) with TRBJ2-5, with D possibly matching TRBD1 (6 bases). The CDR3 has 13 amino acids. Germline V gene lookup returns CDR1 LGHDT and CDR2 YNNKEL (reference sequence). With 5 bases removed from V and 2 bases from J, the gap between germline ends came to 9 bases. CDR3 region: CASSVRGQETQYF. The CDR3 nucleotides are TGTGCCAGCAGCGTCAGGGGTCAAGAGACCCAGTACTTC.